Detailed here is one T cell receptor beta chain. Its specificity is unknown. Sampled while nominally healthy, donors likely had unrecorded immune exposures. These data belong to a study of cytomegalovirus exposure and HLA in healthy donors. The V and J ends lost 5 bases and 0 bases, in that order; junction bases with no gene match: 4. This CDR3 has 14 residues. The germline V gene encodes CDR1 SQVTM and CDR2 ANQGSEA. The study ran its PCR with 60 Vbeta and 13 Jbeta primers. Using immunoSEQ multiplex PCR, the repertoire was profiled, and TCRdb retains in-frame clones only, with some absent. The sample yields fewer than 200,000 clones, 82% seen once. Study-level points and caveats: The analysis excluded some indistinguishable V segments, including TRBV6-2 and TRBV6-3. In a later analysis, TCR association rates varied by HLA locus: DRB1 most, HLA-C fewest.

The chain has TRBV29-1 and TRBJ2-1; 7 bases are shared with TRBD1. Material: PBMCs. The origin of this receptor is a girl aged 5-17 years in good health and CMV-seropositive. The DNA of the CDR3 is TGCAGCGTTTATGCAGGGGGCTCCTACAATGAGCAGTTCTTC. It translates to CSVYAGGSYNEQFF.